This T cell receptor (beta chain) appears in the sequencing data of a study of monozygotic twins with inflammatory bowel disease (dated 2019 in TCRdb). Study-level background: The full study comprised around 30 monozygotic twin pairs: nine German pairs (four IBD-concordant, five IBD-discordant) and 19 IBD-discordant Danish pairs. Disease-associated traits were sought mainly through comparisons between IBD patients and their genetically identical healthy co-twins within discordant pairs. Each individual had, on average, about 151 000 unique TCRalpha sequences and 181 000 unique TCRbeta sequences available for analysis. The paper as a whole reports these results and caveats: No difference in repertoire similarity was observed between concordant and discordant twins, possibly owing to limited statistical power. No single strong signal or clonotype linked to IBD turned up in the results, so the idea that one exists was not supported. TCRbeta repertoire diversity, by inverse Simpson index, was decreased in IBD patients compared with their healthy co-twins. Different T cell subtypes could not be distinguished in the analysis. Fewer clonotypes were shared with other individuals by IBD patients than by healthy twins, most markedly in patients showing signs of disease activity. Differing immunosuppressive treatments among patients may have added background noise and inter-individual variability to the repertoires.

Comment on this clonotype: This clone's antigen is unknown.

Receptors were amplified or captured by 5' RACE. Preparation of each TCR library used around 3,500 ng of total RNA. For each sample, cDNA synthesis with SMARTScribe reverse transcriptase was split into eight separate reactions. Unique molecular identifiers containing a 6-nucleotide sample barcode were introduced through template switching during cDNA synthesis. TCRalpha and TCRbeta cDNA was amplified by two nested PCRs of around 16 and 10 cycles, with bead purification after each PCR. Before amplification, cDNA was treated with uracil DNA-glycosylase and purified using the QIAquick PCR purification kit. The second PCR was the step at which Illumina TruSeq-compatible adapters and sample-specific barcodes were added. TapeStation and Qubit were used to check library quality and concentration, and approximately 5.4 ng of each library was pooled. The pooled libraries were sequenced with 2 x 100 bp reads and custom sequencing primers on an Illumina HiSeq2500 single-index Rapid Run. In the source study's methods: MiGEC version 1.2.6 was used for UMI-based consensus assembly to correct PCR and sequencing errors. MiXCR version 2.1.1 was used for V(D)J alignment, clonotype assembly and CDR3 extraction. Gene usage, clonotype sharing and MAIT/NKT TCR abundance were normalised by analysing the top 1000, 10 000 and 20 000 clonotypes per sample. Diversity was computed as the inverse Simpson index with the vegan R package after downsampling to 27 000 UMIs. Paired Mann-Whitney U tests were applied to discordant twin pairs, and Benjamini-Hochberg correction was used for multiple testing. Reprocessed by TCRdb, the reads give a single entry per CDR3 protein sequence, without DNA. The V and J calls reflect TCRdb's pipeline rather than the authors' work. The table for this sample shows just over 300,000 distinct CDR3 sequences. The ten largest clones take up 5.6% of the sample.

From each donor, a 2.5 ml peripheral blood sample was drawn into PAXgene tubes and stored at -80 degrees C. Without any T cell sorting, total RNA was extracted from whole blood using the PAXgene blood miRNA kit on an automated QIAcube. Deep TCRalpha and TCRbeta repertoire profiling with unique molecular barcoding was performed on peripheral blood of monozygotic twin pairs concordant or discordant for inflammatory bowel disease. Smoking habits were recorded for all twin pairs, and each individual was classified as a current, former or never smoker. According to the germline V gene, CDR1 reads SGHRS and CDR2 reads YFSETQ. CDR3 length: 15 amino acids, cysteine to phenylalanine. DNA was not recorded.

The chain is assembled from TRBV5-1 and TRBJ1-4; lacking DNA, the TRBD1 call made by TCRdb goes unchecked. The sequence was obtained from a human donor with ulcerative colitis or Crohn's disease, or a healthy co-twin of an affected twin (not recorded which). Input material: blood. The CDR3 protein is CASSYGQGLNEKLFF.